The 11 T cell receptor beta chains below come from one sample, sequenced in a study of post-analysis software for immune sequencing data. No antigens are known for them. Prepared libraries of TCR beta cDNA carried unique molecular identifiers. Each CDR3 protein is one row after TCRdb ran MiXCR on the PCR reads. The sample carries 500,000 to 600,000 distinct CDR3 sequences, roughly two fifths recorded once. Study conclusions and caveats: Higher frequency in patients than in controls was seen for about five TRBV segments, with TRBV5-6, TRBV5-1 and TRBV20-1 among them.

The sequencing input was blood. These receptors all stem from a girl under 18 with multiple sclerosis.

V is TRBV11-2 and J is TRBJ1-1, with 9 bases lining up with TRBD1. Germline trimming cut 3 bases from V and 6 bases from J; bases unmatched to any gene: 14. In germline, CDR1 is SGHAT, CDR2 FQNNGV. The CDR3 runs to 17 residues. CDR3 in DNA: TGTGCCAGCAGCTTGTCCTTCCCCGGACAGGGGAGGGCTGAAGCTTTCTTT. Translation: CASSLSFPGQGRAEAFF. The full variable domain, rest sourced from reference TRBV11-2 and TRBJ1-1, is EAGVAQSPRYKIIEKRQSVAFWCNPISGHATLYWYQQILGQGPKLLIQFQNNGVVDDSQLPKDRFSAERLKGVDSTLKIQPAKLEDSAVYLCASSLSFPGQGRAEAFFGQGTRLTVV.

The chain has TRBV29-1 and TRBJ2-3; the match to TRBD1 covers 9 bases. The germline V gene encodes CDR1 SQVTM and CDR2 ANQGSEA. This CDR3 has 18 residues. V was pared by 6 bases and J by 4 bases, with 20 bases of the junction left unmatched. CDR3 amino acids: CSVTGTGRLGGTADTQYF. CDR3 DNA sequence: TGCAGCGTCACCGGGACAGGGAGGTTAGGGGGCACAGCAGATACGCAGTATTTT.

The rearrangement uses TRBV29-1 and TRBJ2-7, with TRBD1 identical over 10 bases. Looked up from germline, CDR1 is SQVTM and CDR2 is ANQGSEA. The CDR3 has 14 amino acids. The V segment lost 5 bases and the J segment 4 bases; nucleotides outside the gene matches: 8. CDR3 protein: CSVRQGAAPYEQYF. CDR3 bases: TGCAGCGTTAGACAGGGGGCCGCCCCATACGAGCAGTACTTC.

This clonotype was counted ten times or more. The chain combines TRBV2 with TRBJ2-5; D is undetermined. The CDR3 has 11 amino acids. Looked up from germline, CDR1 is SNHLY and CDR2 is FYNNEI. V was pared by 6 bases and J by 1 base, with 3 bases between. As DNA, the CDR3 is TGTGCCAGCAGCCCCCAAGAGACCCAGTACTTC. Protein product: CASSPQETQYF.

The gene calls are TRBV12-3 or TRBV12-4 and TRBJ1-2; 8 bases match TRBD1. Trimming at V came to 4 bases and at J to 4 bases, leaving 8 bases not matched to a gene. The CDR3 is 15 amino acids. The CDR3: CASSWDRRKIYGYTF. The CDR3 bases are TGTGCCAGCAGTTGGGACAGGAGGAAGATCTATGGCTACACCTTC.

Comment on this clonotype: This may stem from a read error, because a much larger clone lies one nucleotide away. V gene TRBV5-1 combines with J gene TRBJ2-1; either TRBD1 or TRBD2 may supply D (6 bases each). The V and J ends lost 3 bases and 8 bases respectively, with 12 bases between them. Germline-derived CDR1 and CDR2 are SGHRS and YFSETQ. CDR3 length: 13 residues. CDR3: CASSSAGGDEQFF. The CDR3 DNA is TGCGCCAGCAGCTCGGCCGGGGGCGATGAGCAGTTCTTC.

The chain couples TRBV19 to TRBJ1-5; 7 bases agree with TRBD1. The J segment lost 6 bases and the V segment lost 2 bases, leaving 7 bases of the junction unmatched. This CDR3 region has 15 residues. Per germline, CDR1 LNHDA and CDR2 SQIVND (reference sequence). The CDR3 sequence: CASSITAGGGQPQHF. The CDR3 DNA sequence: TGTGCCAGTAGTATAACTGCAGGGGGTGGTCAGCCCCAGCATTTT. Using reference TRBV19 and TRBJ1-5 for the parts outside the CDR3, the full variable domain is DGGITQSPKYLFRKEGQNVTLSCEQNLNHDAMYWYRQDPGQGLRLIYYSQIVNDFQKGDIAEGYSVSREKKESFPLTVTSAQKNPTAFYLCASSITAGGGQPQHFGDGTRLSIL.

This sequence joins TRBV19 and TRBJ1-5; TRBD1 is a possible D gene (6 bases). This CDR3 region has 14 residues. The germline CDR1 and CDR2 sequences are LNHDA and SQIVND (reference sequence). V was clipped by 9 bases and J by 0 bases, with 12 bases between them. The CDR3 bases are TGTGCCAGCATCCAGGGGTATAGCAATCAGCCCCAGCATTTT. It encodes CASIQGYSNQPQHF.

As DNA, the CDR3 is TGTGCCATCAGTGTTTCGAGCGGGGGGCAAGAGACCCAGTACTTC. Protein product: CAISVSSGGQETQYF. The V call is TRBV10-3, the J call TRBJ2-5, with 9 bases fitting TRBD2. The CDR3 has 15 amino acids. Looked up from germline, CDR1 is ENHRY and CDR2 is SYGVKD. The V segment lost 4 bases and the J segment 2 bases; nucleotides outside the gene matches: 5.

Only a few counts were recorded for this clonotype. The V call is TRBV18, the J call TRBJ2-7; no clear D gene. V lost 5 bases to trimming and J lost 2 bases, with 13 bases between them. The CDR3 covers 14 residues. CDR1 KGHSH and CDR2 LQKENI come from the germline V gene. CDR3 loop: CASSKGRATYEQYF. Here the CDR3 DNA reads TGTGCCAGCTCAAAGGGCAGAGCTACCTACGAGCAGTACTTC.

V usage is TRBV10-2 and J usage is TRBJ2-5; D gene ambiguous. The J call may be incorrect, as the DNA end agrees better with TRBJ2-7. The CDR3 runs to 13 residues. Germline V gene lookup returns CDR1 WSHSY and CDR2 SAAADI. The CDR3 reads CASSDGPSLEQYF. CDR3 nucleotide sequence: TGCGCCAGCAGTGACGGACCCTCCCTCGAGCAGTACTTC.